These 21 T cell receptor beta chains came from one sample sequenced in a study of T cell repertoires in cytomegalovirus infection. Their antigens remain unidentified. TCRdb re-called the reads through MiXCR, storing one row per CDR3 protein. Among approximately 990,000 distinct CDR3 sequences, approximately 33% were seen once, and the ten largest hold roughly 13%. Sequencing was performed on cultured CD8+ T cells from PBMCs, taken from culture after CMV antigen stimulation. The receptors originated from a human donor in good health (CMV status not recorded). Some clones in this sample may be carry-over from other donors' samples.

CDR3 sequence (DNA): TGTGCCAGCAGCGAGGGACAGGGGGCCGAGGAGACCCAGTACTTC. Residues: CASSEGQGAEETQYF. This chain uses TRBV5-4 with TRBJ2-5; TRBD1 aligns across 12 bases. J lost 5 bases, V lost 4 bases, and 6 bases had no gene match. The CDR3 spans 15 residues. CDR1 is SGHNT and CDR2 is YYREEE in the germline V gene (reference sequence).

This clonotype was seen only a few times. The rearrangement uses TRBV29-1 and TRBJ1-2; 7 positions agree with TRBD1. Germline values: CDR1 SQVTM, CDR2 ANQGSEA. V lost 5 bases, J lost 6 bases, and 3 bases stayed unmatched. The length of the CDR3 is 11 residues. Here the CDR3 reads CSVIDRDGYTF. CDR3 nucleotides: TGCAGCGTTATCGACAGGGATGGCTACACCTTC.

About this clonotype: A much larger clone lies a single base off, so this may be a read error. The chain has TRBV7-6 and TRBJ1-2; D unresolved. Germline CDR1 and CDR2: SGHVS and FNYEAQ. This CDR3 region has 13 residues. CDR3: CASSSSSNYDYTF. In DNA, the CDR3 is TGTGCCAGCAGCTCCTCCTCTAACTATGACTACACCTTC.

This clonotype was counted between two and nine times. This may come from a read error, since a much larger clone is one base off. V and J are TRBV7-6 and TRBJ1-1; 10 bases are shared with TRBD1. The V segment lost 1 base and the J segment 4 bases; nucleotides outside the gene matches: 3. There are 15 residues in the CDR3. The V gene's germline CDR1 is SGHVS and CDR2 FNYEAQ. The CDR3 DNA reads as TGTGCCAGCAGCTTAGAGGGACAGGGGATCACTGAAGCTTTCTTT. As protein: CASSLEGQGITEAFF.

This clonotype showed up just a few times. The chain employs TRBV6-2 or TRBV6-3 and TRBJ1-2, with a tentative D call TRBD1 (5 bases). Trimming removed 2 bases from V and 3 bases from J, with 13 bases in between. Germline CDR1 is MNHEY and CDR2 is SVGEGT. This CDR3 is 15 amino acids long. CDR3 nucleotide sequence: TGTGCCAGCAGTTACGAGGTTGGAGGGGACTATGGCTACACCTTC. Its translation: CASSYEVGGDYGYTF.

This clonotype was picked up a small number of times. The chain has TRBV27 and TRBJ1-2; tentatively, D is TRBD1 (5 bases). The CDR3 covers 15 residues. Germline V gives CDR1 MNHEY, CDR2 SMNVEV (reference sequence). The ends were cut back, 3 bases at V and 0 bases at J, with 11 bases in the middle. DNA of the CDR3: TGTGCCAGCAGTTTCTCCGACAGTTCTAACTATGGCTACACCTTC. It translates to CASSFSDSSNYGYTF.

The chain combines TRBV27 with TRBJ2-4, with D perhaps matching TRBD1 (6 bases). V was trimmed by 7 bases and J by 14 bases, leaving 15 bases between them. This CDR3 spans 11 amino acids. Germline V lookup: CDR1 MNHEY, CDR2 SMNVEV (reference sequence). CDR3 sequence reads: CASTHLGAEYF. The CDR3, as DNA: TGTGCCAGCACTCATTTGGGGGCGGAGTACTTC.

This chain connects TRBV19 to TRBJ2-1; no reliable D call. V was cut by 3 bases and J by 3 bases, with 12 bases left in between. The CDR3 runs 15 residues. CDR1 and CDR2 from the germline V gene are LNHDA and SQIVND (reference sequence). CDR3 sequence reads: CASSIQGRVYNEQFF. The CDR3 region has the DNA TGTGCCAGTAGTATCCAAGGACGGGTCTACAATGAGCAGTTCTTC.

The chain employs TRBV4-2 and TRBJ2-5, with D unresolved. Looked up from germline, CDR1 is LGHNA and CDR2 is YNFKEQ. The CDR3 is made up of 12 amino acids. V was trimmed by 0 bases and J by 3 bases, leaving 2 bases between them. CDR3 coding DNA: TGTGCCAGCAGCCAAGATAAAGAGACCCAGTACTTC. It yields the protein CASSQDKETQYF.

The chain links TRBV10-3 to TRBJ2-1, with D perhaps TRBD1 or TRBD2 (5 bases each). The germline V gene has CDR1 ENHRY and CDR2 SYGVKD. The CDR3 covers 13 residues. The ends were cut back, 0 bases at V and 8 bases at J, with 8 bases in the middle. The CDR3 reads CAISESGDHEQFF. For the CDR3, the DNA is TGTGCCATCAGTGAGTCGGGGGACCATGAGCAGTTCTTC.

There are many counts of this clonotype. The chain is built from TRBV5-4 and TRBJ1-3; maybe TRBD1 (5 bases). The V gene's germline CDR1 is SGHNT and CDR2 YYREEE (reference sequence). This CDR3 contains 15 residues. Trimming left V 0 bases short and J 2 bases short, with 9 bases between. CDR3 residues: CASSLGAGPGNTIYF. The CDR3 region has the DNA TGTGCCAGCAGCTTGGGGGCAGGGCCTGGAAACACCATATATTTT.

The rearrangement links TRBV5-6 to TRBJ1-2, with TRBD1 matching 7 bases. Germline CDR1 is SGHDT and CDR2 is YYEEEE. With V trimmed by 4 bases and J by 6 bases, 12 bases remained unmatched. CDR3 length: 15 residues. CDR3 sequence reads: CASSAGQVPTDGYTF. As DNA, the CDR3 is TGTGCCAGCAGCGCAGGACAGGTCCCCACTGATGGCTACACCTTC. The entire variable domain, with the rest obtained from reference TRBV5-6 and TRBJ1-2, is as follows: DAGVTQSPTHLIKTRGQQVTLRCSPKSGHDTVSWYQQALGQGPQFIFQYYEEEERQRGNFPDRFSGHQFPNYSSELNVNALLLGDSALYLCASSAGQVPTDGYTFGSGTRLTVV.

J is TRBJ2-3 and V is TRBV7-9; 7 bases align to TRBD2. Per the germline V gene, CDR1 is SEHNR and CDR2 is FQNEAQ (reference sequence). The CDR3 runs 17 residues. Trimming removed 1 base from V and 4 bases from J; junction bases left unmatched: 11. The CDR3 nucleotides are TGTGCCAGCAGCTTAGGGGAGGGATTCAGTGTATCAGATACGCAGTATTTT. Its translation is CASSLGEGFSVSDTQYF.

Note on this clonotype: One end of the junction is discordant with germline, which a read error may explain. The chain links TRBV7-6 to TRBJ1-1; TRBD1 matches 10 bases. The CDR3 contains 16 residues. Germline assignment: CDR1 SGHVS and CDR2 FNYEAQ. The CDR3 sequence: CASSYRDRGFNTEAFF. The CDR3 coding sequence is TGTGCTAGCAGCTACCGGGACAGGGGCTTTAACACTGAAGCTTTCTTT.

V and J are TRBV5-5 and TRBJ2-2; a weak D match, TRBD1 (5 bases). The CDR3 loop spans 13 amino acids. Germline lookup yields CDR1 SGHKS and CDR2 YYEKEE (reference sequence). The V end lost 4 bases, the J end lost 6 bases, and 10 bases lay between the germline ends. This chain's CDR3 is CASSAPGSGELFF. CDR3 in DNA: TGTGCCAGCAGCGCGCCAGGGTCCGGGGAGCTGTTTTTT.

This clonotype was found a few times. The gene calls are TRBV20-1 and TRBJ2-3, with D perhaps TRBD1 (6 bases). Trimming pared 0 bases from V and 8 bases from J, leaving 18 bases between. The CDR3 consists of 15 residues. Looked up from germline, CDR1 is DFQATT and CDR2 is SNEGSKA (reference sequence). CDR3 residues: CSAREVQGPLPTQYF. For the CDR3, the DNA is TGCAGTGCTAGAGAGGTGCAGGGGCCCCTCCCTACGCAGTATTTT.

The chain has TRBV7-9 and TRBJ2-7; possibly TRBD1 or TRBD2 for D (6 bases each). Germline V gene sequence: CDR1 SEHNR, CDR2 FQNEAQ (reference sequence). The CDR3 is 16 residues long. The V end was cut by 5 bases, the J end by 7 bases, with 24 bases between. The DNA of the CDR3 is TGTGCCAGCAGCCCCCTGGAAGGGGGGCTCTACAATGAGCAGTACTTC. Its translation is CASSPLEGGLYNEQYF.

This clonotype was counted ten times or more. The rearrangement links TRBV7-8 to TRBJ1-2, with TRBD1 identical over 7 bases. This CDR3 region has 17 residues. CDR1 is SGHVS and CDR2 is FQNEAQ in the germline V gene. V dropped 7 bases and J dropped 2; count of bases not matched to a gene: 16. The CDR3 is CASTNQGDFDLNYGYTF. In DNA form, the CDR3 reads TGTGCCAGCACTAACCAGGGGGATTTTGACCTAAACTATGGCTACACCTTC.

The chain recombines TRBV4-2 with TRBJ2-3, with TRBD2 matching over 7 bases. CDR3 length: 16 residues. Per the germline V gene, CDR1 is LGHNA and CDR2 is YNFKEQ. Trimming cost V 5 bases and J 6 bases; bases outside gene matches: 14. CDR3 sequence: CASSTKIAGEGDTQYF. CDR3 nucleotide sequence: TGTGCCAGCAGCACCAAGATTGCGGGGGAAGGTGATACGCAGTATTTT.

This chain joins TRBV9 and TRBJ2-3; 9 nucleotides match TRBD1. The J segment lost 4 bases and the V segment lost 3 bases, leaving 3 bases of the junction unmatched. Germline assignment: CDR1 SGDLS and CDR2 YYNGEE. The CDR3 contains 14 residues. CDR3 in amino acids: CASSEDRGADTQYF. The CDR3 bases are TGTGCCAGCAGCGAGGACAGGGGAGCAGATACGCAGTATTTT.

The rearrangement joins TRBV7-8 to TRBJ1-3; perhaps TRBD1 as D (5 bases). Per germline, CDR1 SGHVS and CDR2 FQNEAQ. V lost 5 bases, J lost 0 bases, and 8 bases lay in between. The CDR3 sequence is 14 residues long. CDR3 residues: CASSTGYSGNTIYF. CDR3 bases: TGTGCCAGCAGCACAGGTTACTCTGGAAACACCATATATTTT.